Presented here are 7 T cell receptor beta chains from one specimen sequenced in a study of long-term antiretroviral therapy in people with HIV. An immunoSEQ assay, version v3.0, was performed at survey level. TCRdb's copy holds only in-frame clones and misses some; the assay was immunoSEQ multiplex PCR. The sample records roughly 28,000 clones, roughly 86% being singletons. Sequenced here: unsorted PBMCs, sampled roughly 2.7 years after starting antiretroviral therapy. The receptor source for this set is a man in his forties with HIV.

The gene calls are TRBV13 and TRBJ1-4; possibly TRBD1 for D (5 bases). Per the germline V gene, CDR1 is PRHDT and CDR2 is FYEKMQ (reference sequence). This CDR3 has 17 amino acids. V lost 2 bases and J lost 5, with 18 bases in between. CDR3 in DNA: TGTGCCAGCAGCTTAAGGGGCGGGTCAGGCGGAAATGAAAAACTGTTTTTT. This translates into CASSLRGGSGGNEKLFF.

This rearrangement joins TRBV7-9 to TRBJ1-4; tentative D call: TRBD1 (5 bases). Between the trimmed V and J ends, which lost 2 bases and 0 bases, there was a span of 10 bases. This CDR3 comprises 16 residues. Per the germline V gene, CDR1 is SEHNR and CDR2 is FQNEAQ (reference sequence). CDR3 in amino acids: CASSLSQGATNEKLFF. The CDR3, as DNA: TGTGCCAGCAGCTTAAGCCAGGGCGCAACTAATGAAAAACTGTTTTTT.

The CDR3 DNA reads as TGTGCCAGCTCCAGTGGGGACAATAACTATGGCTACACCTTC. Translation: CASSSGDNNYGYTF. V usage is TRBV18 and J usage is TRBJ1-2, with TRBD1 as a possible D gene (6 bases). V was shortened by 6 bases and J by 1 base, with 12 bases between the two germline ends. This CDR3 has 14 amino acids. Looked up from germline, CDR1 is KGHSH and CDR2 is LQKENI.

This rearrangement joins TRBV6-6 to TRBJ1-1, with unresolved D. CDR3 length: 16 residues. Looked up from germline, CDR1 is MNHNY and CDR2 is SVGAGI (reference sequence). V lost 6 bases, J lost 0 bases, and 17 bases lay in between. The chain's CDR3 is CASRPAGEGVNTEAFF. The CDR3 DNA reads TGTGCCAGCAGGCCGGCTGGCGAGGGTGTGAACACTGAAGCTTTCTTT.

The V and J genes are TRBV7-9 and TRBJ1-2; possible D gene TRBD1, 6 bases. Trimming removed 5 bases at V and 10 bases at J, with 17 bases between. CDR3 length: 13 amino acids. Per the germline V gene, CDR1 is SEHNR and CDR2 is FQNEAQ (reference sequence). This CDR3 reads CASSRGQSLAYTF. DNA of the CDR3: TGTGCCAGCAGCCGAGGACAGTCACTAGCCTACACCTTC.

The genes are TRBV10-3 and TRBJ2-1, with TRBD2 identical over 9 bases. The junction had 13 bases not matched to a gene; V was cut back by 8 bases and J by 2 bases. The CDR3 is 17 residues long. CDR1 ENHRY and CDR2 SYGVKD come from the germline V gene. CDR3 bases: TGTGCCATCCGAGGGACTAGCCTCTCTGGCGCCTACAATGAGCAGTTCTTC. Its translation: CAIRGTSLSGAYNEQFF.

The CDR3 region has the DNA TGTGCCAGTAGGCTAGGACAGGGGAAGCATCAGCCCCAGCATTTT. Translation: CASRLGQGKHQPQHF. The rearrangement joins TRBV19 to TRBJ1-5; 9 nucleotides agree with TRBD1. Germline CDR1 reads LNHDA; CDR2 reads SQIVND (reference sequence). This CDR3 comprises 15 residues. V shed 6 bases, J shed 5 bases, and the junction held 8 bases outside the gene matches.